This entry lists 29 T cell receptor beta chains sequenced from one sample in a study of cytomegalovirus exposure and HLA in healthy donors. PCR amplification relied on 60 Vbeta primers (plus 13 Jbeta primers). Measured with immunoSEQ multiplex PCR; TCRdb has only the in-frame clones, and not every one. The top ten hold around 1.5% of the sample, which has around 80,000 clones, about four fifths seen once. Source material: PBMCs. These receptor sequences come from a man aged 35 to 55 in good health and CMV-seronegative.

This chain links TRBV7-8 with TRBJ2-3; 8 nucleotides align to TRBD2. CDR3 length: 16 residues. The junction had 8 bases not matched to a gene; V was cut back by 3 bases and J by 3 bases. Germline V lookup: CDR1 SGHVS, CDR2 FQNEAQ. For the CDR3, the DNA is TGTGCCAGCAGCTTGGGATCGGGAGGGCCTACAGATACGCAGTATTTT. Translating it yields CASSLGSGGPTDTQYF.

Judged by abundance, this clone is medium-sized. Other DNA sequences within the sample encode an identical CDR3. The chain recombines TRBV6-5 with TRBJ2-7; perhaps TRBD2 as D (6 bases). Looked up from germline, CDR1 is MNHEY and CDR2 is SVGAGI. Between the trimmed V and J ends, which lost 2 bases and 4 bases, there was a span of 15 bases. The CDR3 extends over 15 amino acids. The CDR3 sequence is CASSYKGGTGYEQYF. DNA for the CDR3: TGTGCCAGCAGTTACAAGGGCGGGACGGGGTACGAGCAGTACTTC.

This clone occurred once. This sequence joins TRBV27 and TRBJ2-7, with D possibly TRBD2 on 5 matching bases. This CDR3 has 13 residues. V lost 5 bases to trimming and J lost 3 bases, with 11 bases between them. Per germline, CDR1 MNHEY and CDR2 SMNVEV (reference sequence). In DNA form, the CDR3 reads TGTGCCAGCAGTCCGCCGGGGTACTACGAGCAGTACTTC. Its translation: CASSPPGYYEQYF.

This sequence joins TRBV7-9 and TRBJ2-6; 7 bases fit TRBD2. CDR3 length: 18 amino acids. V lost 4 bases to trimming and J lost 1 base; unmatched junction nucleotides: 10. Germline-derived CDR1 and CDR2 are SEHNR and FQNEAQ (reference sequence). The CDR3 sequence: CASSWKRGSGSGANVLTF. CDR3 in DNA: TGTGCCAGCAGCTGGAAGCGGGGTAGCGGGTCTGGGGCCAACGTCCTGACTTTC.

This clone appeared a few times. The chain is built from TRBV5-8 and TRBJ2-4, with 7 bases lining up with TRBD1. V shed 4 bases, J shed 5 bases, and the junction held 3 bases outside the gene matches. Germline CDR1 and CDR2: SGHTS and YDEGEE. The CDR3 contains 13 residues. The CDR3 sequence is CASSRDSQNIQYF. The CDR3 DNA sequence: TGTGCCAGCAGCCGGGACAGTCAAAACATTCAGTACTTC.

As concerns this clone: The junction differs from germline at one of its ends, possibly a read error. The CDR3 region is CASSAGTSGFNSQYF. CDR3 coding DNA: TGTGCCAGCAGCGCCGGGACTAGCGGGTTCAACAGTCAGTACTTC. This rearrangement joins TRBV5-6 to TRBJ2-4; TRBD2 matches at 12 bases. The CDR3 covers 15 residues. Germline CDR1 reads SGHDT; CDR2 reads YYEEEE.

The V gene is TRBV7-2, the J gene TRBJ2-2; 9 nucleotides line up with TRBD2. The germline V gene has CDR1 SGHTA and CDR2 FQGNSA. This CDR3 is built from 14 residues. V shed 5 bases and J 7 bases; nucleotides not matched to a gene: 5. The CDR3 is CASSPTSGVGELFF. The CDR3 nucleotides read TGTGCCAGCAGCCCGACTAGCGGAGTCGGGGAGCTGTTTTTT.

This rearrangement joins TRBV18 to TRBJ2-3, with D maybe TRBD2 (6 bases). Trimming removed 2 bases at V and 6 bases at J, with 15 bases between. The germline gives CDR1 KGHSH, CDR2 LQKENI. CDR3 length: 15 amino acids. DNA of the CDR3: TGTGCCAGCTCACCAAGGGACGGGGGTGCGGATACGCAGTATTTT. As protein: CASSPRDGGADTQYF.

This rearrangement joins TRBV4-1 to TRBJ1-4; tentatively, D is TRBD1 (5 bases). Germline V gene sequence: CDR1 MGHRA, CDR2 YSYEKL. The CDR3 is 15 residues long. Deletions cut 1 base from V and 8 bases from J, with 14 bases between. In DNA, the CDR3 is TGCGCCAGCAGCCAAGGCCGCCAGGGCGGAGAAAAACTGTTTTTT. Protein product: CASSQGRQGGEKLFF.

This chain joins TRBV15 and TRBJ2-2; D is perhaps TRBD1 (5 bases). CDR3 length equals 15 residues. Trimming cost V 8 bases and J 6 bases, with 19 bases left between them. In germline, CDR1 is LNHNV, CDR2 YYDKDF (reference sequence). The CDR3 region has the DNA TGTGCCACCCGACCTATCCAGGGATTAGCCGGGGAGCTGTTTTTT. It specifies CATRPIQGLAGELFF.

The rearrangement joins TRBV4-1 to TRBJ1-5; no reliable D call. With 3 bases removed from V and 6 bases from J, the gap between germline ends came to 9 bases. The CDR3 is 13 residues long. Per the germline V gene, CDR1 is MGHRA and CDR2 is YSYEKL. The CDR3 DNA is TGCGCCAGCAGCCATGGAGAGGCTCAGCCCCAGCATTTT. It translates to CASSHGEAQPQHF.

V and J are TRBV28 and TRBJ2-1; 13 nucleotides align to TRBD2. CDR3 size: 17 residues. The junction had 12 bases not matched to a gene; V was cut back by 6 bases and J by 7 bases. The germline V gene has CDR1 MDHEN and CDR2 SYDVKM. The CDR3 DNA sequence: TGTGCCAGCAGGCGGCTACTAGCGGGAGGGCCTCAGAATGAGCAGTTCTTC. Its protein is CASRRLLAGGPQNEQFF.

This chain uses TRBV7-3 with TRBJ1-2; 10 positions agree with TRBD1. The CDR3 has 14 amino acids. Germline V CDR1 and CDR2: SGHTA, FQGTGA. J lost 3 bases, V lost 5 bases, and 3 bases had no gene match. CDR3 sequence (DNA): TGTGCCAGCAGCGACGGACAGGGGGACTATGGCTACACCTTC. This sequence encodes CASSDGQGDYGYTF. Together with reference TRBV7-3 and TRBJ1-2, the CDR3 gives the full variable domain: GAGVSQTPSNKVTEKGKYVELRCDPISGHTALYWYRQSLGQGPEFLIYFQGTGAADDSGLPNDRFFAVRPEGSVSTLKIQRTERGDSAVYLCASSDGQGDYGYTFGSGTRLTVV.

The V and J genes are TRBV28 and TRBJ2-7; 9 positions match TRBD2. Germline lookup yields CDR1 MDHEN and CDR2 SYDVKM. V lost 5 bases, J lost 1 base, and 12 bases stayed unmatched. The CDR3 totals 17 residues. This CDR3 is CASSLEESTSGSYEQYF. The CDR3 DNA reads TGTGCCAGCAGTCTCGAAGAGTCGACTAGCGGATCCTACGAGCAGTACTTC.

About this clone itself: Sequence at one end of the junction differs from germline and may be a read error. The chain recombines TRBV5-1 with TRBJ2-6; maybe TRBD1 (5 bases). This CDR3 has 15 amino acids. CDR1 and CDR2 (germline): SGHRS, YFSETQ. CDR3 sequence reads: CASSPNLPGANGLTF. CDR3 sequence (DNA): TGCGCCAGCAGCCCAAATCTCCCTGGGGCCAACGGCCTGACTTTC.

J is TRBJ2-7 and V is TRBV28, with 10 bases lining up with TRBD1. Germline V CDR1 and CDR2: MDHEN, SYDVKM. Losses at the gene ends were 8 bases for V and 9 bases for J; bases not matched to a gene: 13. This CDR3 is built from 14 residues. The CDR3 reads CASFSTGGFWSQYF. CDR3 sequence (DNA): TGTGCCAGCTTCTCGACAGGGGGCTTCTGGTCGCAGTACTTC. The full variable domain, its missing parts supplied by reference TRBV28 and TRBJ2-7, is DVKVTQSSRYLVKRTGEKVFLECVQDMDHENMFWYRQDPGLGLRLIYFSYDVKMKEKGDIPEGYSVSREKKERFSLILESASTNQTSMYLCASFSTGGFWSQYFGPGTRLTVT.

The rearrangement links TRBV15 to TRBJ2-2, with 9 bases aligning to TRBD2. The CDR3 sequence is 16 residues long. Germline trimming cut 0 bases from V and 7 bases from J; bases unmatched to any gene: 6. In germline, CDR1 is LNHNV, CDR2 YYDKDF (reference sequence). CDR3 in DNA: TGTGCCACCAGCAGAGATAGCGGGAGCGGGAACGGGGAGCTGTTTTTT. Protein product: CATSRDSGSGNGELFF.

V and J are TRBV28 and TRBJ1-1; D is perhaps TRBD1 (6 bases). CDR1 and CDR2 from the germline V gene are MDHEN and SYDVKM. With 1 base removed from V and 7 bases from J, the gap between germline ends came to 7 bases. The CDR3 extends over 12 amino acids. The CDR3 DNA follows: TGTGCCAGCAGTTTATCCAGGGGTGAAGCTTTCTTT. Its protein product is CASSLSRGEAFF.

The J gene is TRBJ2-5, the V gene TRBV28; 11 bases line up with TRBD1. The CDR3 extends over 15 amino acids. Trimming removed 8 bases from V and 3 bases from J; junction bases left unmatched: 8. CDR1 MDHEN and CDR2 SYDVKM come from the germline V gene. Written as DNA, the CDR3 is TGTGCCAGCTTCGACAGGGACAGGGGGGAAGAGACCCAGTACTTC. It specifies CASFDRDRGEETQYF. Full variable domain (rest looked up from reference TRBV28 and TRBJ2-5): DVKVTQSSRYLVKRTGEKVFLECVQDMDHENMFWYRQDPGLGLRLIYFSYDVKMKEKGDIPEGYSVSREKKERFSLILESASTNQTSMYLCASFDRDRGEETQYFGPGTRLLVL.

DNA of the CDR3: TGCGCCAGCAAGAGGGAGATGGGAATCTACGAGCAGTACTTC. This sequence encodes CASKREMGIYEQYF. The chain joins TRBV5-1 to TRBJ2-7; TRBD2 is a possible D gene (5 bases). The length of the CDR3 is 14 residues. The germline CDR1 and CDR2 sequences are SGHRS and YFSETQ. Trimming took 6 bases from V and 3 from J, leaving 16 bases between them.

The rearrangement uses TRBV5-6 and TRBJ1-5; 11 nucleotides match TRBD1. Germline assignment: CDR1 SGHDT and CDR2 YYEEEE. The CDR3 covers 15 residues. The junction had 5 bases not matched to a gene; V was cut back by 3 bases and J by 6 bases. CDR3 in amino acids: CASSSGGQGAQPQHF. The DNA for the CDR3 is TGTGCCAGCAGCTCTGGAGGACAGGGGGCTCAGCCCCAGCATTTT. Full variable domain (remainder filled in from reference TRBV5-6 and TRBJ1-5): DAGVTQSPTHLIKTRGQQVTLRCSPKSGHDTVSWYQQALGQGPQFIFQYYEEEERQRGNFPDRFSGHQFPNYSSELNVNALLLGDSALYLCASSSGGQGAQPQHFGDGTRLSIL.

The rearrangement joins TRBV10-1 to TRBJ2-3; TRBD2 aligns across 7 bases. V gave up 4 bases and J gave up 0 bases; unmatched junction bases: 7. This CDR3 region has 16 residues. CDR1 is WNHNN and CDR2 is SYGVQD in the germline V gene (reference sequence). The CDR3 spells CASSGVTSASTDTQYF. The CDR3 DNA reads TGCGCCAGCAGTGGGGTCACTAGCGCTAGCACAGATACGCAGTATTTT.

This clone appeared once. This chain joins TRBV5-1 and TRBJ1-2, with a weak D call TRBD1 (6 bases). V dropped 0 bases and J dropped 7 bases, with 10 bases sitting between them. The germline V gene encodes CDR1 SGHRS and CDR2 YFSETQ. This CDR3 contains 13 residues. For the CDR3, the DNA is TGCGCCAGCAGCTTGGCTGGCAGGGGTGGCTACACCTTC. It specifies CASSLAGRGGYTF.

V is TRBV28 and J is TRBJ1-5; D is possibly TRBD1 (6 bases). V dropped 5 bases and J dropped 6 bases, with 14 bases sitting between them. CDR3 length equals 14 residues. The germline gives CDR1 MDHEN, CDR2 SYDVKM. The CDR3 DNA is TGTGCCAGCAGTCCACCCGGGACAACTCAGCCCCAGCATTTT. The encoded protein is CASSPPGTTQPQHF.

With respect to this clone: Mismatch with germline at one junction end may stem from a read error. The chain combines TRBV7-9 with TRBJ1-2, with D maybe TRBD1 (5 bases). Germline V gene sequence: CDR1 SEHNR, CDR2 FQNEAQ (reference sequence). This CDR3 region has 17 residues. The CDR3 loop is CSSSLGGLGVANYGYTF. For the CDR3, the DNA is TGTTCCAGCAGCTTAGGCGGTTTAGGGGTGGCCAACTATGGCTACACCTTC.

The CDR3 region has the DNA TGTGCCAGCAGCTTAGGCCATAATGAAAAACTGTTTTTT. This sequence encodes CASSLGHNEKLFF. The chain links TRBV7-3 to TRBJ1-4; unclear D gene. With 2 bases removed from V and 4 bases from J, the gap between germline ends came to 5 bases. The CDR3 is 13 amino acids. Per the germline V gene, CDR1 is SGHTA and CDR2 is FQGTGA. Based on the CDR3 plus reference TRBV7-3 and TRBJ1-4, the full variable domain is GAGVSQTPSNKVTEKGKYVELRCDPISGHTALYWYRQSLGQGPEFLIYFQGTGAADDSGLPNDRFFAVRPEGSVSTLKIQRTERGDSAVYLCASSLGHNEKLFFGSGTQLSVL.

The gene calls are TRBV18 and TRBJ1-1, with 7 bases identical to TRBD1. CDR1 is KGHSH, CDR2 LQKENI, per germline. V lost 3 bases and J lost 0; bases outside the gene matches: 7. This CDR3 has 16 residues. The CDR3 DNA follows: TGTGCCAGCTCACCTTACTCGACAGGGATGAACACTGAAGCTTTCTTT. Residues: CASSPYSTGMNTEAFF.

On this clone: In the same sample, other DNA sequences code for this CDR3. The V call is TRBV19, the J call TRBJ2-7, with 7 bases that match TRBD1. There are 14 residues in the CDR3. Germline trimming cut 9 bases from V and 5 bases from J; bases unmatched to any gene: 13. Looked up from germline, CDR1 is LNHDA and CDR2 is SQIVND (reference sequence). The CDR3 protein is CASRSPGTVNEQYF. CDR3 bases: TGTGCCAGCCGCAGCCCCGGGACAGTAAACGAGCAGTACTTC.

The V and J genes are TRBV9 and TRBJ2-2; D is undetermined. The CDR3 runs to 12 residues. The ends were cut back, 4 bases at V and 5 bases at J, with 6 bases in the middle. From germline, CDR1 is SGDLS and CDR2 YYNGEE. This CDR3 reads CASSPNTGELFF. The CDR3 DNA reads TGTGCCAGCAGCCCTAATACCGGGGAGCTGTTTTTT.